The present entry profiles one TCR beta chain with its context. In the authors' workflow: Researchers report that nucleated cell counts were estimated from reference gene primer amplification. Libraries were prepared by immunoSEQ multiplex PCR; TCRdb keeps only in-frame clonotypes and omits some of them. That table supplies the V and J calls and clone size; D and trimming were determined from the DNA. This sample has over 10,000 clones, with 75% to 85% found just once. This sample is part of a study of blood T cell repertoires in COVID-19. Turning to the study itself: The study drew acute and convalescent COVID-19 samples from the United States, Italy and Spain. PBMCs, B-cell-depleted T cells, or T cells were the source of the cDNA or gDNA that made up the material.

V shed 1 base and J shed 7 bases, with 8 bases lying between them. CDR1 and CDR2 (germline): MNHEY, SVGEGT. The CDR3 consists of 13 residues. This clonotype originated in a human donor in a cohort sampled during active COVID-19. Sequences were obtained from peripheral blood. The chain has TRBV6-2 or TRBV6-3 and TRBJ2-1; the D gene is possibly TRBD2 (6 bases). As DNA, the CDR3 is TGTGCCAGCAGTTACTGGCGGGGAAATGAGCAGTTCTTC. Translation: CASSYWRGNEQFF.